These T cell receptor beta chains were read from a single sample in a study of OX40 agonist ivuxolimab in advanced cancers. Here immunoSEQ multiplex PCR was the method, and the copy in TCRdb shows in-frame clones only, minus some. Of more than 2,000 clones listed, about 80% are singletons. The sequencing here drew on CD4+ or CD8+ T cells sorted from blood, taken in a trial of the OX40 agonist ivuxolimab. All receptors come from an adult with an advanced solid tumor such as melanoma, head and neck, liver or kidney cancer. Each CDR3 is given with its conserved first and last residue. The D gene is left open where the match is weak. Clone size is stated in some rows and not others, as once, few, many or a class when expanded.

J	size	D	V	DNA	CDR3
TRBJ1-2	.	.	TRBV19	TGTGCCAGTAGTACTTTGGAGGGCCTCTATGGCTACACCTTC	CASSTLEGLYGYTF
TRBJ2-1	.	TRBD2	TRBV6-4	TGTGCCACCCCGGTCCTAGCGGGAGAGGCCAATGAGCAGTTCTTC	CATPVLAGEANEQFF
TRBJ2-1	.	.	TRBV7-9	TGTGCCAGCAGCTTTGAACGGGCCGACAATGAGCAGTTCTTC	CASSFERADNEQFF
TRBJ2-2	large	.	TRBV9	TGTGCCAGCAGCGTAGTCGGTTCCACCGGGGAGCTGTTTTTT	CASSVVGSTGELFF
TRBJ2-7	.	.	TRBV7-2	TGTGCCAGCAGCTTTGGGCCCTACGAGCAGTACTTC	CASSFGPYEQYF
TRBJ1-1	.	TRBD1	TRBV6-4	TGTGCCAGCAGTGACTCGTTCCTCCCCGGGACAGGGCACACTGAAGCTTTCTTT	CASSDSFLPGTGHTEAFF
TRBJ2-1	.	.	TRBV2	TGTGCCAGCAGTTTCACGTACAATGAGCAGTTCTTC	CASSFTYNEQFF
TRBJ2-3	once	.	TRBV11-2	TGTGCCAGCAGCTTAGGGTCAGGGTCAGTGACAGATACGCAGTATTTT	CASSLGSGSVTDTQYF
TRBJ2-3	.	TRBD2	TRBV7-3	TGTGCCAGCAGCGGACTAGCGGGAAGAGATACGCAGTATTTT	CASSGLAGRDTQYF
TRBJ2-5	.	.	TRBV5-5	TGTGCCAGCCGAGGACTGCCTAAAGAGACCCAGTACTTC	CASRGLPKETQYF
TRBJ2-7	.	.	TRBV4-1	TGCGCCAGCAGCCAAGATCTAGCCCCAGGGTACGAGCAGTACTTC	CASSQDLAPGYEQYF
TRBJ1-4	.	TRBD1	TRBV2	TGTGCCAGCAGGGTGACAGGGGGCAAAACTAATGAAAAACTGTTTTTT	CASRVTGGKTNEKLFF
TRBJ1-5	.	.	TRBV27	TGTGCCAGCAGTTTCGTCACCCCTAATAACAGGGAACAGCCCCAGCATTTT	CASSFVTPNNREQPQHF
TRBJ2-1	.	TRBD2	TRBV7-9	TGTGCCAGCAGCGACACCGGGACTAGCAGCCATGAGCAGTTCTTC	CASSDTGTSSHEQFF
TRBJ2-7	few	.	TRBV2	TGTGCCAGCAGTGGGGGGCGGGGCCTCTCCTACGAGCAGTACTTC	CASSGGRGLSYEQYF
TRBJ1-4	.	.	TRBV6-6	TGTGCCAGCAGTTACAGGGGTTCGGCTGGGAAAAAACTGTTTTTT	CASSYRGSAGKKLFF
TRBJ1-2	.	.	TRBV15	TGTGCCACCAGCAGGGGTACGGGCTATGGCTACACCTTC	CATSRGTGYGYTF
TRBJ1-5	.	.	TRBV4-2	TGTGCCAGCAGCCAATCATCGGAAAATCAGCCCCAGCATTTT	CASSQSSENQPQHF
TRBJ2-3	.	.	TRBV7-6	TGTGCCAGCAGCGGAATTGGCCTCAAGGATACGCAGTATTTT	CASSGIGLKDTQYF
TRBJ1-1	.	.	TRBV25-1	TGTGCCAGCAGTGCCCCCGACGGTGGGGCTTTCTTT	CASSAPDGGAFF
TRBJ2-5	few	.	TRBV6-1	TGTGCCAGCACCGAACGGGACTACCAAGAGACCCAGTACTTC	CASTERDYQETQYF
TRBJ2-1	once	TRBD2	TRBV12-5	TGTGCTAGTGCCTCCCTATCGGGACTAGCGGGAGGGGCCGTCGATGATACAATGAAGCAGTTCTTC	CASASLSGLAGGAVDDTMKQFF
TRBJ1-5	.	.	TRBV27	TGTGCCAGCAGTAAGGTCTCCCCGGTGGTAGCAGATCAGCCCCAGCATTTT	CASSKVSPVVADQPQHF
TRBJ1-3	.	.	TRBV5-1	TGCGCCAGCAGCCCGCTGTCTGTGCGCTCTGGAAACACCATATATTTT	CASSPLSVRSGNTIYF
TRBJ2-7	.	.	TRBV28	TGTGCCAGCAGCCCTTCAGGCCTCGAGCAGTACTTC	CASSPSGLEQYF
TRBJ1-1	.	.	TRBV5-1	TGCGCCAGCAGCCCCCTCCGACGGAAGAACACTGAAGCTTTCTTT	CASSPLRRKNTEAFF
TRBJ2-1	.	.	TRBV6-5	TGTGCCAGCGGGTCGAATGAGCAGTTCTTC	CASGSNEQFF
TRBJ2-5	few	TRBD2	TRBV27	TGTGCCAGCAGTTTGCGGCTTATCACTAGCGGGAGGGTCCAAGAGACCCAGTACTTC	CASSLRLITSGRVQETQYF
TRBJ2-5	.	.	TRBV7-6	TGTGCCAGCAGCTGGGACCTTAGGAGCCAAGAGACCCAGTACTTC	CASSWDLRSQETQYF
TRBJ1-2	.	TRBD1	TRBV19	TGTGCCAGTAGTATAGATCCGGACAGGGTTGGAGGCTACACCTTC	CASSIDPDRVGGYTF
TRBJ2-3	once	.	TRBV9	TGTGCCAGCAGCCCGATATTAACAGATACGCAGTATTTT	CASSPILTDTQYF
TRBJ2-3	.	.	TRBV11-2	TGTGCCAGCACCCCCGACGGTCTCCGAGCAGATACGCAGTATTTT	CASTPDGLRADTQYF
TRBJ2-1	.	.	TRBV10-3	TGTGCCATCAGGCTGGACGGATCCCCCTACAATGAGCAGTTCTTC	CAIRLDGSPYNEQFF
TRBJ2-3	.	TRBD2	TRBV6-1	TGTGCCAGCAGTGGACTAGCGGGAGGGCCAGATACGCAGTATTTT	CASSGLAGGPDTQYF
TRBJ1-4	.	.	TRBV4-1	TGCGCCAGCAGCCAAGCGGACGGACAGAGAGCTGAAAAACTGTTTTTT	CASSQADGQRAEKLFF
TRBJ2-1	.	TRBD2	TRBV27	TGTGCCAGCAGTTTAAACGGCGGGAGGGTCCCTTACAATGAGCAGTTCTTC	CASSLNGGRVPYNEQFF
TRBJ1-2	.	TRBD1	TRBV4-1	TGCGCCAGCAGCCAACACCAACGGACCGGGACAGGTATTGGCTACACCTTC	CASSQHQRTGTGIGYTF
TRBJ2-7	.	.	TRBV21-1	TGTGCCAGCCCTTTTTCGGGGGGTAGGACAGGTGAAAGTTTAACGGCCTACGAGCAGTACTTC	CASPFSGGRTGESLTAYEQYF
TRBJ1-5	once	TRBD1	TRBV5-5	TGTGCCAGCAGCTTGAGGGGACAGAGACCTAATAGCAATCAGCCCCAGCATTTT	CASSLRGQRPNSNQPQHF
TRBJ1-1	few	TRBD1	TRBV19	TGTGCCAGTAGTATTGACAGGGGGTACACTGAAGCTTTCTTT	CASSIDRGYTEAFF
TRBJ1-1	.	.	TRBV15	TGTGCCACCAGCAATTATCATGCAGGGGAGGGCACTGAAGCTTTCTTT	CATSNYHAGEGTEAFF
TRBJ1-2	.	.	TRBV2	TGTGCCAGCAGTGTCGGACGGGGCTATGGCTACACCTTC	CASSVGRGYGYTF
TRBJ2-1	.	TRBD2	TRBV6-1	TGTGCCAGCAGTGAAAGTAGCGGGGGGGTCGGTGAGCAGTTCTTC	CASSESSGGVGEQFF
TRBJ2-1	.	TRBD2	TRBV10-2	TGCGCCAGCAGTGAGTGGGGCGGGGAGGGCTACAATGAGCAGTTCTTC	CASSEWGGEGYNEQFF
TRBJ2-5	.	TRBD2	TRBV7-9	TGTGCCAGCAGCAGGAGCTTGGGCGGGGGAAAAGAGACCCAGTACTTC	CASSRSLGGGKETQYF
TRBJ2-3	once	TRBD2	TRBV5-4	TGTGCCAGCAGCTCCCTGGGCGGGGGGGCCATTACAGATACGCAGTATTTT	CASSSLGGGAITDTQYF
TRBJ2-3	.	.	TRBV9	TGTGCCAGCAGCGTAGCTTCGGCCGCCACAGATACGCAGTATTTT	CASSVASAATDTQYF
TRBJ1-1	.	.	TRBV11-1	TGTGCCAGCAGCTTATCGGACGATGAAGCTTTCTTT	CASSLSDDEAFF
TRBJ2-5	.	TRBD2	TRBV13	TGTGCCAGCAGCCCCGGGACTAGCTATGAGACCCAGTACTTC	CASSPGTSYETQYF
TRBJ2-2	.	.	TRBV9	TGTGCCAGCAGCGTAGGACAGTCCGGGGAGCTGTTTTTT	CASSVGQSGELFF
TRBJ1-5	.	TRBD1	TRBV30	TGTGCCTGGAGTGTAGTCGGGACAGGGATACATCAGCCCCAGCATTTT	CAWSVVGTGIHQPQHF
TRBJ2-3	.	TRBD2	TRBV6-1	TGTGCCAGCAGTGAAGTAAGGGGAGGGGTAGATACGCAGTATTTT	CASSEVRGGVDTQYF
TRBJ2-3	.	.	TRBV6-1	TGTGCCAGCAGTGAACCGCACGGGACAGATACGCAGTATTTT	CASSEPHGTDTQYF